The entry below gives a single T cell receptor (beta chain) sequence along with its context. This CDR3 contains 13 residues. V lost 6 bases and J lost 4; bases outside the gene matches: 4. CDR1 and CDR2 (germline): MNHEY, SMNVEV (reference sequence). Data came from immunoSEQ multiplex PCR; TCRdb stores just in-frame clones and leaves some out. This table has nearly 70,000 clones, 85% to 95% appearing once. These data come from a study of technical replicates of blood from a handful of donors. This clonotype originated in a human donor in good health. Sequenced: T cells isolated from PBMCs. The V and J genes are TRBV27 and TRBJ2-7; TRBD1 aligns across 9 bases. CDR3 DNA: TGTGCCAGCAGCTGGACAGGGGAATACGAGCAGTACTTC. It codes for CASSWTGEYEQYF.